This T cell receptor beta chain was sequenced during a study of cytomegalovirus exposure and HLA in healthy donors. Study-wide results and caveats: V segments that were indistinguishable, TRBV6-2 and TRBV6-3 among them, were omitted from analysis. Earlier findings revealed that most TCR beta V segments proved productive either about 90% or about 30% of the time. Upon later analysis, TCR association rates were observed to vary by HLA locus, being highest for DRB1 and lowest for HLA-C.

The CDR3 length is 13 residues. V shed 8 bases, J shed 5 bases, and the junction held 6 bases outside the gene matches. CDR1 MNHNS and CDR2 SASEGT come from the germline V gene. About this clone: No antigen is known for it.

Amplification used 60 Vbeta primers and 13 Jbeta primers. Repertoires were generated with immunoSEQ multiplex PCR, while TCRdb's copy carries only in-frame clones and drops some. The profile shows about 52,000 clones, around 70% of them singletons. Healthy donors of bone marrow made up the group. The chain uses TRBV6-1 and TRBJ2-1; 7 nucleotides agree with TRBD2. The sample was PBMCs. This TCR was sampled from a woman aged 45-60 years in good health and CMV-seronegative. In DNA form, the CDR3 reads TGTGCCAGCGGATGGGGGAGGGACAATGAGCAGTTCTTC. Its protein product is CASGWGRDNEQFF.